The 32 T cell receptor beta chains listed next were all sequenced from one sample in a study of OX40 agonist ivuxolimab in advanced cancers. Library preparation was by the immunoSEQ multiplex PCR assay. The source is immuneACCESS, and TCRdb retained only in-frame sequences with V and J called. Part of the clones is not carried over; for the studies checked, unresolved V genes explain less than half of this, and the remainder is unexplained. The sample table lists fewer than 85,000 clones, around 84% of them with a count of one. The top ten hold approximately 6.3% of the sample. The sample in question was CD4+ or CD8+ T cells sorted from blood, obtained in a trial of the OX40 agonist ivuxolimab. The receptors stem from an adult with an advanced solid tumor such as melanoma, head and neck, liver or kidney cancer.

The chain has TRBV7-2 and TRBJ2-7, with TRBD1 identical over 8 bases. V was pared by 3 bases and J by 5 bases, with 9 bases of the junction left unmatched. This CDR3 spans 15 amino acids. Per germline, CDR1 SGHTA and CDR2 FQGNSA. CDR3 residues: CASSFGAGGGDEQYV. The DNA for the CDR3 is TGTGCCAGCAGCTTTGGGGCAGGGGGCGGGGACGAGCAGTACGTC.

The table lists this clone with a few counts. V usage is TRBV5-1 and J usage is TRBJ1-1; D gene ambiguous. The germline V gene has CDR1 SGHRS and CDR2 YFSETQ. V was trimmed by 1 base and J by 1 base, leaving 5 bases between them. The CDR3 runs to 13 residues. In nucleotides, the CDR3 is TGCGCCAGCAGCTTGCGGGAGAACACTGAAGCTTTCTTT. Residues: CASSLRENTEAFF.

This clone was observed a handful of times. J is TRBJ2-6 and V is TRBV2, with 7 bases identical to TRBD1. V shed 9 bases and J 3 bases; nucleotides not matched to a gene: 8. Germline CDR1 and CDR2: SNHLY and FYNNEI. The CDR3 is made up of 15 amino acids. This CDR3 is CARQGVQSGANVLTF. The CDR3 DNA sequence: TGTGCCAGGCAGGGGGTACAAAGTGGGGCCAACGTCCTGACTTTC. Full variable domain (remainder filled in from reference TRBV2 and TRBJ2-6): EPEVTQTPSHQVTQMGQEVILRCVPISNHLYFYWYRQILGQKVEFLVSFYNNEISEKSEIFDDQFSVERPDGSNFTLKIRSTKLEDSAMYFCARQGVQSGANVLTFGAGSRLTVL.

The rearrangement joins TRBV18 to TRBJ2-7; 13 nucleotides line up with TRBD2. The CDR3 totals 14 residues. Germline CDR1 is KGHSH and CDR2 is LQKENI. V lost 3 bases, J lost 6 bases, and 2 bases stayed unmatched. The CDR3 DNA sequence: TGTGCCAGCTCACCTGGACTAGCGGGAGCCGAGCAGTACTTC. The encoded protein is CASSPGLAGAEQYF.

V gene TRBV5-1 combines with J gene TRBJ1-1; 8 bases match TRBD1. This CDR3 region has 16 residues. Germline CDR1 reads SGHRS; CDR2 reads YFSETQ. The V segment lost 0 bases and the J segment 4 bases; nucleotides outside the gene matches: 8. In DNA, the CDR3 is TGCGCCAGCAGCTTGGGGCTGGGGCAGGGGGCCACTGAAGCTTTCTTT. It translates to CASSLGLGQGATEAFF. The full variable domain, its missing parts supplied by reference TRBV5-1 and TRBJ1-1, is KAGVTQTPRYLIKTRGQQVTLSCSPISGHRSVSWYQQTPGQGLQFLFEYFSETQRNKGNFPGRFSGRQFSNSRSEMNVSTLELGDSALYLCASSLGLGQGATEAFFGQGTRLTVV.

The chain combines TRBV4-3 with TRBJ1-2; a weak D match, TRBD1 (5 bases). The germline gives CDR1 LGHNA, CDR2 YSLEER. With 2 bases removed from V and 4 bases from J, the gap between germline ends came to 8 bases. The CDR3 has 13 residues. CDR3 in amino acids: CASSQRDGYGYTF. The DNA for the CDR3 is TGCGCCAGCAGCCAAAGGGACGGCTATGGCTACACCTTC.

The CDR3 here is CASSLQPPGASNTEAFF. CDR3 bases: TGCGCCAGCAGCTTACAACCACCAGGAGCCTCAAACACTGAAGCTTTCTTT. The chain joins TRBV5-1 to TRBJ1-1; D ambiguous. This CDR3 is built from 17 residues. Per the germline V gene, CDR1 is SGHRS and CDR2 is YFSETQ. The ends were cut back, 2 bases at V and 2 bases at J, with 19 bases in the middle.

The CDR3 nucleotides read TGTGCCAGCAGTGATGAGACAGGGGACCTTATAGATTCACCCCTCCACTTT. It yields the protein CASSDETGDLIDSPLHF. The chain recombines TRBV6-1 with TRBJ1-6; 8 nucleotides line up with TRBD1. The V segment lost 3 bases and the J segment 8 bases; nucleotides outside the gene matches: 12. Germline CDR1 and CDR2: MNHNS and SASEGT. This CDR3 spans 17 amino acids.

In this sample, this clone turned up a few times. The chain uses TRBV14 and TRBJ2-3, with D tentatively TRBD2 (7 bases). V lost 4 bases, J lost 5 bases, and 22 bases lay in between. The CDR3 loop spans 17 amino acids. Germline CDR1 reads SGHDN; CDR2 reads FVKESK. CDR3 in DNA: TGTGCCAGCAGCCCCCAAGGGGGGGGTACCTTCGGAGATACGCAGTATTTT. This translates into CASSPQGGGTFGDTQYF.

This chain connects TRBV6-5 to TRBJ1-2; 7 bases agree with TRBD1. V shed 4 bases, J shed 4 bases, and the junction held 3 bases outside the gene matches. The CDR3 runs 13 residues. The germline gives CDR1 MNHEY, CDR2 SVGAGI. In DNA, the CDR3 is TGTGCCAGCAGTTTAGGGGGCTCCTATGGCTACACCTTC. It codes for CASSLGGSYGYTF.

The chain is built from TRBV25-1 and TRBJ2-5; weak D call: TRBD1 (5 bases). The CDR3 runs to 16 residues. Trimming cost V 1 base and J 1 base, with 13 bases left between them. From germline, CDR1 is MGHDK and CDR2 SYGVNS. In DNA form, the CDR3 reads TGTGCCAGCAGTGAATCTCTAGGGGTGGGCCAAGAGACCCAGTACTTC. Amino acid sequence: CASSESLGVGQETQYF.

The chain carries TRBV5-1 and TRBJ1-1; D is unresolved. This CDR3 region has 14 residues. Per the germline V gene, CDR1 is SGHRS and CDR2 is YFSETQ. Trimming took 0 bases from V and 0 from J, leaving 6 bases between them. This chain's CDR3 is CASSLGALNTEAFF. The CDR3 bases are TGCGCCAGCAGCTTGGGGGCTCTGAACACTGAAGCTTTCTTT.

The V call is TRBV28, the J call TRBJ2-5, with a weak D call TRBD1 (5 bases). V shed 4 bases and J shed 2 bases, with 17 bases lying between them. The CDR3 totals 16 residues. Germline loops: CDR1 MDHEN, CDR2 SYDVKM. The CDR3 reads CASSSPSDSIQETQYF. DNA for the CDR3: TGTGCCAGCAGTTCGCCCTCAGACAGCATACAAGAGACCCAGTACTTC.

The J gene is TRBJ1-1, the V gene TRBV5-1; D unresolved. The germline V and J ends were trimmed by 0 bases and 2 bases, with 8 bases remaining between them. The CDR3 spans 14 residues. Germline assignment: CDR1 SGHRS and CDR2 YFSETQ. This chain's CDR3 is CASSLEAANTEAFF. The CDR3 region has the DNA TGCGCCAGCAGCTTGGAGGCAGCCAACACTGAAGCTTTCTTT. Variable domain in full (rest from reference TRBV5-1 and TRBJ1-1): KAGVTQTPRYLIKTRGQQVTLSCSPISGHRSVSWYQQTPGQGLQFLFEYFSETQRNKGNFPGRFSGRQFSNSRSEMNVSTLELGDSALYLCASSLEAANTEAFFGQGTRLTVV.

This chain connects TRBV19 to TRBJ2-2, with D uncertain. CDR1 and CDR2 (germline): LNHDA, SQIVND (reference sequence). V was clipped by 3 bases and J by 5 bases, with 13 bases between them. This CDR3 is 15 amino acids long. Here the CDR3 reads CASSIVASETGELFF. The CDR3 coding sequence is TGTGCCAGTAGTATCGTCGCTAGTGAAACCGGGGAGCTGTTTTTT.

CDR3 in DNA: TGTGCCAGCAGACCCGGGGACAGGGGAAATGGCTACACCTTC. Translating gives CASRPGDRGNGYTF. The rearrangement uses TRBV6-6 and TRBJ1-2, with 10 bases that match TRBD1. The CDR3 runs 14 residues. Germline loops: CDR1 MNHNY, CDR2 SVGAGI (reference sequence). The junction had 7 bases not matched to a gene; V was cut back by 6 bases and J by 6 bases.

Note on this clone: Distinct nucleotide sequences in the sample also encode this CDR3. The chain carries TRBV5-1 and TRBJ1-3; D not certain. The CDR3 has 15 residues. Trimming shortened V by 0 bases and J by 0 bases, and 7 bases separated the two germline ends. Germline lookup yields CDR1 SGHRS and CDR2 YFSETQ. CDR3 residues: CASSLAGNSGNTIYF. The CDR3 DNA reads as TGCGCCAGCAGCTTGGCGGGGAACTCTGGAAACACCATATATTTT. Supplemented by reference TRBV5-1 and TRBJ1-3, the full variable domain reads KAGVTQTPRYLIKTRGQQVTLSCSPISGHRSVSWYQQTPGQGLQFLFEYFSETQRNKGNFPGRFSGRQFSNSRSEMNVSTLELGDSALYLCASSLAGNSGNTIYFGEGSWLTVV.

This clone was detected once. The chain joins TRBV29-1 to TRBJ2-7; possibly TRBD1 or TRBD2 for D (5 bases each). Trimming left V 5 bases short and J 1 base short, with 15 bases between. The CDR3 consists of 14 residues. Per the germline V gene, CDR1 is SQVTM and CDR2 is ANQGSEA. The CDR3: CSVNSGRTSYEQYF. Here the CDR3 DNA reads TGCAGCGTTAACTCGGGACGGACGTCCTACGAGCAGTACTTC.

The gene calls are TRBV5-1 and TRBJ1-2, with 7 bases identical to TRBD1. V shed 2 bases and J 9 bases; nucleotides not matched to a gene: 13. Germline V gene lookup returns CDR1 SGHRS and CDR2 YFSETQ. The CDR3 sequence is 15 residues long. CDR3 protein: CASSLDGQALWSYTF. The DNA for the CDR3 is TGCGCCAGCAGCTTAGACGGACAGGCACTATGGAGCTACACCTTC.

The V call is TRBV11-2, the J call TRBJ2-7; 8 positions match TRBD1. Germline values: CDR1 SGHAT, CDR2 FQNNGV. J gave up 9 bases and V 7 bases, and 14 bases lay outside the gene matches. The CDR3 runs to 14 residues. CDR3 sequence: CASKLVQGADRQYF. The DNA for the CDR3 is TGTGCCAGCAAGCTGGTGCAGGGGGCTGATCGGCAGTACTTC.

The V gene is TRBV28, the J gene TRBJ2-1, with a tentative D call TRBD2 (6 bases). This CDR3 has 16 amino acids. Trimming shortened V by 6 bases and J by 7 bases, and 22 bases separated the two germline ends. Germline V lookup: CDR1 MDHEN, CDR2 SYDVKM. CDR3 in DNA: TGTGCCAGCAGCCCGAGACTAGTGTCGAGCCGGAATGAGCAGTTCTTC. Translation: CASSPRLVSSRNEQFF. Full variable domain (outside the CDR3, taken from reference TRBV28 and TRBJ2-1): DVKVTQSSRYLVKRTGEKVFLECVQDMDHENMFWYRQDPGLGLRLIYFSYDVKMKEKGDIPEGYSVSREKKERFSLILESASTNQTSMYLCASSPRLVSSRNEQFFGPGTRLTVL.

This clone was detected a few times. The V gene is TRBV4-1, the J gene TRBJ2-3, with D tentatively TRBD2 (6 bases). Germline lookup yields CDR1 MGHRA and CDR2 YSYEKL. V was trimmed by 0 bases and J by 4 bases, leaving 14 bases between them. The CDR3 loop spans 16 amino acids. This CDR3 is CASSQDGTGVADTQYF. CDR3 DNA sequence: TGCGCCAGCAGCCAAGATGGGACGGGAGTGGCAGATACGCAGTATTTT.

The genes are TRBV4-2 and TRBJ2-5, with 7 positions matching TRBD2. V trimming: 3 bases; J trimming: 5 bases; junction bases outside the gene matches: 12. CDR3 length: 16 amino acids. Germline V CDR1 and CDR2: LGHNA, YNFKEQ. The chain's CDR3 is CASSHKVAGELETQYF. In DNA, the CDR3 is TGTGCCAGCAGCCATAAGGTGGCGGGAGAGTTGGAGACCCAGTACTTC.

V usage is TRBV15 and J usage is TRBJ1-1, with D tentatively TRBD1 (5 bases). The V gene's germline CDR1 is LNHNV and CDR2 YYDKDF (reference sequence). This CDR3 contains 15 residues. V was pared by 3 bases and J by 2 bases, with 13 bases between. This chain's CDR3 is CATSSQMWGNTEAFF. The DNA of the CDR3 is TGTGCCACCAGCAGCCAGATGTGGGGCAACACTGAAGCTTTCTTT.

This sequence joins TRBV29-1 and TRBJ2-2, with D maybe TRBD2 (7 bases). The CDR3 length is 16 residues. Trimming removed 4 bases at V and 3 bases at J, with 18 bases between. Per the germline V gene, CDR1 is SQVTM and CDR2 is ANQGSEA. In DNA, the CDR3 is TGCAGCGTTGGGATCGACGGGGGGCAGGACACCGGGGAGCTGTTTTTT. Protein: CSVGIDGGQDTGELFF.

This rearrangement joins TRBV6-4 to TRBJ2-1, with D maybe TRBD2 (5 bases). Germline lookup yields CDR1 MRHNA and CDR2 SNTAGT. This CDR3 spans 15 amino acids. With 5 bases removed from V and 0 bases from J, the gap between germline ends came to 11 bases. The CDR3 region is CASSLEARSYNEQFF. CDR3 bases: TGTGCCAGCAGTTTGGAGGCCCGCTCCTACAATGAGCAGTTCTTC.

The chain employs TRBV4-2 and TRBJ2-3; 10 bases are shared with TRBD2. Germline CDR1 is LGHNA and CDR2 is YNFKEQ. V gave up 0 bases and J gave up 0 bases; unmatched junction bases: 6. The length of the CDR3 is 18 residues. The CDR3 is CASSQEGTSASSTDTQYF. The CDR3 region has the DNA TGTGCCAGCAGCCAAGAAGGGACTAGCGCTTCTAGCACAGATACGCAGTATTTT.

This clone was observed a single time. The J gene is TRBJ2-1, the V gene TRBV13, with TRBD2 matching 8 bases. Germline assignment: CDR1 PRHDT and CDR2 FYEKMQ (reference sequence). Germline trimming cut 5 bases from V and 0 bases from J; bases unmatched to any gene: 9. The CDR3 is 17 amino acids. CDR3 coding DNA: TGTGCCAGCAGCCCGCTAGCGGGTGAAAGCTCCTACAATGAGCAGTTCTTC. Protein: CASSPLAGESSYNEQFF.

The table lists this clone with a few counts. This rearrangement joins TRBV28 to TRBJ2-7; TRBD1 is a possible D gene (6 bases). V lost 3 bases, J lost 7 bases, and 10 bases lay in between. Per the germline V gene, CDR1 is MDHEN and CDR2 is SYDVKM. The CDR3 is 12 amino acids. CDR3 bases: TGTGCCAGCAGTTTCAACAGGGAGGAGCAGTACGTC. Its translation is CASSFNREEQYV.

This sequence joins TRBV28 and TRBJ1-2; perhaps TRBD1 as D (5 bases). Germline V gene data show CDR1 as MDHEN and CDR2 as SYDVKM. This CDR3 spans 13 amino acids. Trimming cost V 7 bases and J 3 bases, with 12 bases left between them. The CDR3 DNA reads TGTGCCAGCACCCCGGGGGATCACTATGGCTACACCTTC. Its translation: CASTPGDHYGYTF.

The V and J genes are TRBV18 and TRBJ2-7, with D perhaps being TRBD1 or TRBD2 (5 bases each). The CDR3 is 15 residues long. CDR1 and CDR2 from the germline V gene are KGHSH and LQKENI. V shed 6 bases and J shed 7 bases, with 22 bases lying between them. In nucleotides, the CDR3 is TGTGCCAGCTCGGCCTCGGGACCGCCGGTTATAGAGCAGTACTTC. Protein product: CASSASGPPVIEQYF.

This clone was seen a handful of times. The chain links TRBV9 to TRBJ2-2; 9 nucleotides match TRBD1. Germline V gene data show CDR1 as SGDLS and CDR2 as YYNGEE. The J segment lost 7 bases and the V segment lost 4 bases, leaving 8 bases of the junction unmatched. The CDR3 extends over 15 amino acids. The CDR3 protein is CASSYRDRDVGELFF. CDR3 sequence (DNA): TGTGCCAGCAGCTATCGGGACAGGGACGTCGGGGAGCTGTTTTTT.